This T cell receptor (beta chain) was captured by sequencing in a study of T cells in Graves' hyperthyroidism and ophthalmopathy (dated by TCRdb to about 2019). Looking at the study overall: Peripheral blood samples were taken at initial diagnosis, before any treatment was given. Once sampling was done, hyperthyroidism patients were given methimazole at a starting dose of 30 mg daily, whereas ophthalmopathy patients were given high-dose intravenous methylprednisolone. The paper reports TCR Vbeta CDR3 sequencing of approximately 140 peripheral blood samples: approximately 43 ophthalmopathy, some 80 hyperthyroidism and 17 progressor patients. The study also compared thyroid tissue and blood T-cell repertoires from more than 5 Graves' hyperthyroidism patients. For training and testing, the 100 or so patients in the discovery cohort were randomly divided in a 7:3 ratio. An independent validation cohort of under 20 hyperthyroidism patients and about 16 patients who later progressed to ophthalmopathy tested prospective prediction of ophthalmopathy. To identify distinguishing TCR V-J signatures, a discovery cohort of 90 to 100 patients was used, comprising 43 with Graves' ophthalmopathy and around 57 with stable Graves' hyperthyroidism.

The germline V gene sets CDR1 to MNHNS and CDR2 to SASEGT. The CDR3 goes from the cysteine to the phenylalanine over 17 residues. Only CDR3 DNA is held: 51 bases, read in frame from base 1. V lost 5 bases and J lost 4 bases; the stretch between them is 21 bases long. A patient counted as having stable Graves' hyperthyroidism if no progression to ophthalmopathy occurred over 18 months of follow-up. Hyperthyroidism patients were newly diagnosed, with disease duration under 2 months, and aged 18 to 65 years. Exclusion was applied to patients with uncontrolled infections, other autoimmune diseases, pregnancy or lactation. Diagnoses were established on the basis of clinical symptoms, serum thyroxine and TRAb, thyroid ultrasound, and orbital computed tomography. Ficoll-Paque density gradient centrifugation was used to isolate PBMCs from under 11 ml of fresh peripheral blood. Total RNA was extracted using Trizol reagent, and RNA quality was assessed on an Agilent 2100 Bioanalyzer.

General findings and caveats noted by the study authors: In validation, the model predicted progression to ophthalmopathy a median of around six months before onset, with approximately 71% sensitivity and 72.22% specificity. Sample size was not statistically predetermined, and investigators were not blinded to group allocation. Most expanded thyroid clonotypes (frequency above 0.001) were also detected in blood, a finding suggesting that blood repertoires may reflect thyroid immune responses. A model built on a 13 V-J signature distinguished ophthalmopathy from stable hyperthyroidism, reaching 85% to 90% sensitivity and approximately 81% specificity in cross-validation and 80%/75% in testing.

With regard to this clonotype: No cognate antigen has been identified for it. No base quality information exists; no much larger clone differs at one position.

Amplification of TCR beta CDR3 regions was carried out from RNA transcripts. The first round of RT-PCR for the TCR CDR3 was performed with the HTBI primer set and the Qiagen OneStep RT-PCR kit. Libraries were constructed in a second round of multiplex PCR, after which size selection and purification were performed. Libraries were sequenced paired-end with 100 bp reads on an Illumina HiSeq2000. On the study's bioinformatics: SOAPnuke was used to process the raw data, throwing out any read that contained adapters or uncalled bases, had a mean Phred below 15, or lacked an exact constant-primer or identifier match. High-quality paired reads were merged using COPE v1.2.5, and each unique nucleotide sequence was defined as a clonotype. MiTCR v1.1 was used to align clonotypes to the IMGT TRBV, TRBD and TRBJ reference segments. The analysis included only V-J combinations with a frequency above 0.0001, which together covered 99% to 99.2% of the repertoires. A TCS score was defined as the ratio between F50 (clonal expansion) and ExV (chaos), using BLOSUM62-based TCRdist between CDR3 peptides within each V-J. Welch's t-statistics and random forest reduced fewer than 600 V-J features to 13, which were used in a naive Bayes classifier (R e1071). The similarity between thyroid and blood repertoires was quantified using the Morisita-Horn index. The public sequencing data were trimmed at Q25 with fastp and processed into clonotypes with MiXCR by TCRdb, which kept only in-frame beta chains. Every distinct CDR3 protein forms one entry, paired with its most common genes and DNA. The V and J calls follow TCRdb's processing rather than the paper's. The sample includes approximately 870,000 distinct CDR3 sequences, with roughly 37% observed a single time. Of the sample, 8% to 9% is held by the ten largest clones.

The sequence links TRBV6-1 to TRBJ1-5; the D gene is unclear. This clonotype was obtained from a man aged 18 to 30 with Graves' hyperthyroidism. Material: blood. The CDR3 region has the sequence CASSPGPSRDTNQPQHF. In nucleotide form, the sequence is TGTGCCAGCAGTCCCGGACCATCAAGGGATACAAATCAGCCCCAGCATTTT.